What follows describes a single T cell receptor beta chain. Germline CDR1 LNHDA, CDR2 SQIVND (reference sequence). This CDR3 comprises 13 residues. Trimming stripped 5 bases from V and 1 base from J, with 6 bases between. The data originate from a study of blood T cell repertoires in COVID-19. Assay: immunoSEQ multiplex PCR; the TCRdb copy retains only in-frame clones and omits some. The sample comprises 350,000 to 450,000 clones, 75% to 90% of which are singletons, and about 1.6% rests with the top ten. Sequenced sample: peripheral blood. The chain uses TRBV19 and TRBJ1-5; possibly TRBD1 for D (5 bases). This TCR was recovered from a woman aged 40 to 50 with COVID-19, enrolled during active disease. Here the CDR3 DNA reads TGTGCCAGTAGTCGGGGGAGCAATCAGCCCCAGCATTTT. Protein sequence: CASSRGSNQPQHF.